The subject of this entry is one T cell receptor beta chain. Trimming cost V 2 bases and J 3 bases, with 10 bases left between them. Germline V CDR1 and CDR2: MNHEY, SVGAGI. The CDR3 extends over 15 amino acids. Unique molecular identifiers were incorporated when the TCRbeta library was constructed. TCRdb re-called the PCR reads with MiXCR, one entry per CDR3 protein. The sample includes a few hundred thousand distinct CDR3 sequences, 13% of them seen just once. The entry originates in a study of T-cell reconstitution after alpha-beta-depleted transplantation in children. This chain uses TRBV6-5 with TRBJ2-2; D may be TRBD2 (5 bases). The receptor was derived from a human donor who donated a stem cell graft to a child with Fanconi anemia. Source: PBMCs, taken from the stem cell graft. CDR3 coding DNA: TGTGCCAGCAGTTACCGGGGTCTCTACACCGGGGAGCTGTTTTTT. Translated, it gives CASSYRGLYTGELFF.